The 14 T cell receptor beta chains in this list originate from one sample, sequenced in a study of OX40 agonist ivuxolimab in advanced cancers. TCRdb's copy holds only in-frame clones and misses some; the assay was immunoSEQ multiplex PCR. The table has over 95,000 clones, roughly nine tenths seen once. The sample here was CD4+ or CD8+ T cells sorted from blood, taken in a trial of the OX40 agonist ivuxolimab. These receptors were obtained from an adult with an advanced solid tumor such as melanoma, head and neck, liver or kidney cancer.

This clone was recorded only once. The rearrangement links TRBV9 to TRBJ2-2; D is unclear. CDR3 length: 13 residues. The V gene's germline CDR1 is SGDLS and CDR2 YYNGEE. V was trimmed by 2 bases and J by 6 bases, leaving 8 bases between them. The CDR3 DNA reads as TGTGCCAGCAGCGTGTCGTCGGCCGGGGAGCTGTTTTTT. Translation gives CASSVSSAGELFF.

The chain joins TRBV7-6 to TRBJ2-1, with 9 positions matching TRBD1. The CDR3 runs to 16 residues. CDR1 and CDR2 (germline): SGHVS, FNYEAQ. The ends lost 5 bases at V and 7 bases at J; junction bases unmatched: 12. The CDR3 here is CASSEMGQGALNEQFF. In DNA, the CDR3 is TGTGCCAGCAGCGAAATGGGACAGGGAGCTTTAAATGAGCAGTTCTTC. The full variable domain, in which reference TRBV7-6 and TRBJ2-1 provide the parts outside the CDR3, is GAGVSQSPRYKVTKRGQDVALRCDPISGHVSLYWYRQALGQGPEFLTYFNYEAQQDKSGLPNDRFSAERPEGSISTLTIQRTEQRDSAMYRCASSEMGQGALNEQFFGPGTRLTVL.

This clone showed up just a few times. This chain joins TRBV28 and TRBJ2-3, with 13 bases that match TRBD2. CDR3 size: 15 residues. The germline V gene has CDR1 MDHEN and CDR2 SYDVKM. Trimming cost V 6 bases and J 4 bases; bases outside gene matches: 4. CDR3 nucleotide sequence: TGTGCCAGCAGCACTAGCGGGAGGGCCCCAGATACGCAGTATTTT. It yields the protein CASSTSGRAPDTQYF. Complete variable domain (other parts from reference TRBV28 and TRBJ2-3): DVKVTQSSRYLVKRTGEKVFLECVQDMDHENMFWYRQDPGLGLRLIYFSYDVKMKEKGDIPEGYSVSREKKERFSLILESASTNQTSMYLCASSTSGRAPDTQYFGPGTRLTVL.

CDR3: CASTSSTVFPGELFF. The DNA for the CDR3 is TGTGCCAGCACCTCCTCGACAGTCTTCCCCGGGGAGCTGTTTTTT. This chain joins TRBV7-2 and TRBJ2-2, with a possible D match to TRBD1 (5 bases). The V and J ends lost 7 bases and 6 bases respectively, with 18 bases between them. Per germline, CDR1 SGHTA and CDR2 FQGNSA. The CDR3 runs 15 residues.

Here the CDR3 reads CASSQDRGVNQPQHF. As DNA, the CDR3 is TGCGCCAGCAGCCAAGATCGAGGGGTCAATCAGCCCCAGCATTTT. V is TRBV4-1 and J is TRBJ1-5, with D possibly matching TRBD1 (5 bases). The V gene lost 0 bases and the J gene lost 3 bases, with 9 bases spanning the gap. In germline, CDR1 is MGHRA, CDR2 YSYEKL. This CDR3 has 15 residues.

The chain has TRBV4-1 and TRBJ1-5; D not resolved. Deletions cut 0 bases from V and 5 bases from J, with 20 bases between. The CDR3 is made up of 18 amino acids. The germline V gene encodes CDR1 MGHRA and CDR2 YSYEKL. Written as DNA, the CDR3 is TGCGCCAGCAGCCAAGATTTGAACCGTGCGGCTCTTTATCAGCCCCAGCATTTT. It is translated as CASSQDLNRAALYQPQHF.

The chain employs TRBV4-2 and TRBJ2-3; 8 nucleotides agree with TRBD2. The germline CDR1 and CDR2 sequences are LGHNA and YNFKEQ. V shed 0 bases, J shed 1 base, and the junction held 3 bases outside the gene matches. This CDR3 spans 16 amino acids. DNA for the CDR3: TGTGCCAGCAGCCAAGAACCGGGAGGGGGCACAGATACGCAGTATTTT. The encoded protein is CASSQEPGGGTDTQYF.

This clone was observed a single time. V gene TRBV7-9 combines with J gene TRBJ2-1; D is possibly TRBD2 (6 bases). Germline CDR1 and CDR2: SEHNR and FQNEAQ (reference sequence). CDR3 size: 19 residues. V shed 4 bases and J shed 0 bases, with 22 bases lying between them. The CDR3 sequence: CASSSPRGGIPSSYNEQFF. CDR3 nucleotides: TGTGCCAGCAGCTCCCCTCGGGGAGGCATCCCCAGCTCCTACAATGAGCAGTTCTTC.

About this clone itself: This sample includes further DNA sequences coding for the same CDR3. The rearrangement links TRBV18 to TRBJ1-1, with D tentatively TRBD1 (6 bases). Germline assignment: CDR1 KGHSH and CDR2 LQKENI. The germline V and J ends were trimmed by 3 bases and 4 bases, with 12 bases remaining between them. The CDR3 has 14 residues. CDR3 DNA: TGTGCCAGCTCACCCCGACAGGAGAGCACTGAAGCTTTCTTT. This translates into CASSPRQESTEAFF.

The chain couples TRBV7-6 to TRBJ2-1, with a tentative D call TRBD2 (5 bases). The length of the CDR3 is 15 residues. CDR1 is SGHVS and CDR2 is FNYEAQ in the germline V gene. V lost 1 base to trimming and J lost 4 bases, with 11 bases between them. CDR3 in amino acids: CASSLDSPGYNEQFF. CDR3 DNA sequence: TGTGCCAGCAGCTTAGACTCGCCGGGATACAATGAGCAGTTCTTC.

In the case of this clone: A read error may account for a junction end that differs from germline. The chain is built from TRBV7-9 and TRBJ1-1; no definite D call. Germline CDR1 and CDR2: SEHNR and FQNEAQ (reference sequence). The CDR3 runs 14 residues. CDR3 protein: CASNLAGGNTEAFF. In nucleotides, the CDR3 is TGTGCCAGCAACTTAGCCGGAGGAAACACTGAAGCTTTCTTT.

The rearrangement uses TRBV18 and TRBJ2-3; 8 bases map to TRBD2. There are 16 residues in the CDR3. Germline V gives CDR1 KGHSH, CDR2 LQKENI. With 3 bases clipped from V and 2 bases from J, the junction kept 7 bases outside the gene matches. In DNA, the CDR3 is TGTGCCAGCTCACCGCGGCTAGCGGGTTCCACAGATACGCAGTATTTT. It codes for CASSPRLAGSTDTQYF.

The chain combines TRBV2 with TRBJ2-1; possibly TRBD1 or TRBD2 for D (5 bases each). The CDR3 contains 14 residues. Trimming took 4 bases from V and 2 from J, leaving 9 bases between them. Germline V CDR1 and CDR2: SNHLY, FYNNEI. The CDR3 nucleotides read TGTGCCAGCAGTGGGGACGGGACCTACAATGAGCAGTTCTTC. Residues: CASSGDGTYNEQFF. Using reference TRBV2 and TRBJ2-1 for the parts outside the CDR3, the full variable domain is EPEVTQTPSHQVTQMGQEVILRCVPISNHLYFYWYRQILGQKVEFLVSFYNNEISEKSEIFDDQFSVERPDGSNFTLKIRSTKLEDSAMYFCASSGDGTYNEQFFGPGTRLTVL.

The rearrangement joins TRBV5-1 to TRBJ1-2; 7 nucleotides match TRBD1. V was pared by 4 bases and J by 0 bases, with 3 bases of the junction left unmatched. This CDR3 has 14 amino acids. CDR1 and CDR2 from the germline V gene are SGHRS and YFSETQ. CDR3 nucleotide sequence: TGCGCCAGCAGCCCGGGACAGCCTAACTATGGCTACACCTTC. This codes for CASSPGQPNYGYTF.